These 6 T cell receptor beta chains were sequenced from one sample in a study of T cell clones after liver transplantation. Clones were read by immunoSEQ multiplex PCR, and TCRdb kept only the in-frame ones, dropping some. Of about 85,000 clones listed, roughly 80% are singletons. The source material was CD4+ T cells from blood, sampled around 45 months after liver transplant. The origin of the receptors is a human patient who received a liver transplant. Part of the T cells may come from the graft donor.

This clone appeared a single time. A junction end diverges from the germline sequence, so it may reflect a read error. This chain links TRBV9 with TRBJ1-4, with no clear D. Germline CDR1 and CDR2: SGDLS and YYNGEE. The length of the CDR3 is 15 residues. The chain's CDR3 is CASSPGKETSEKLFF. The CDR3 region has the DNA TGTGCCAGCAGCCCGGGGAAAGAGACTAGTGAAAAACTGTTTTTT.

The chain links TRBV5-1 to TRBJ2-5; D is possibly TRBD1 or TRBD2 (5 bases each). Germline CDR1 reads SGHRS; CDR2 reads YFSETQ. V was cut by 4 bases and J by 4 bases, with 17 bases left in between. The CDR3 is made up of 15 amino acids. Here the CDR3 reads CASSPGAATGETQYF. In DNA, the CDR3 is TGCGCCAGCAGCCCCGGGGCTGCCACGGGAGAGACCCAGTACTTC. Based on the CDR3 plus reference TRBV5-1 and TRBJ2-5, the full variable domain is KAGVTQTPRYLIKTRGQQVTLSCSPISGHRSVSWYQQTPGQGLQFLFEYFSETQRNKGNFPGRFSGRQFSNSRSEMNVSTLELGDSALYLCASSPGAATGETQYFGPGTRLLVL.

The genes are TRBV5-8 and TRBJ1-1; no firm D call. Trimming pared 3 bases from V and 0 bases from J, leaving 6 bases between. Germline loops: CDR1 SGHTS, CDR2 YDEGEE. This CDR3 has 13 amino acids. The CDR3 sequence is CASSWGVNTEAFF. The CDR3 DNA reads TGTGCCAGCAGCTGGGGTGTGAACACTGAAGCTTTCTTT.

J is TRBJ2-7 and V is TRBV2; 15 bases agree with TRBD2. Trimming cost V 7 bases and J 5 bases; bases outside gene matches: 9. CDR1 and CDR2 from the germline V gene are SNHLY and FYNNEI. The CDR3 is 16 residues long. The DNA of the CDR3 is TGTGCCAGCACCCTGGGACTAGCGGGAGGATGGGACGAGCAGTACTTC. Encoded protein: CASTLGLAGGWDEQYF. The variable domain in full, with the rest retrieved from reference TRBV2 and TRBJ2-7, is EPEVTQTPSHQVTQMGQEVILRCVPISNHLYFYWYRQILGQKVEFLVSFYNNEISEKSEIFDDQFSVERPDGSNFTLKIRSTKLEDSAMYFCASTLGLAGGWDEQYFGPGTRLTVT.

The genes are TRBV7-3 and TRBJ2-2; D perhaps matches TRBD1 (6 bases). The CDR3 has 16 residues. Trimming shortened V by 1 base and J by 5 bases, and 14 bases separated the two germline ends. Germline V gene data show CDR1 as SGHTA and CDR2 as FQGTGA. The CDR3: CASSLSGQRKTGELFF. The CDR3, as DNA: TGTGCCAGCAGCTTAAGTGGACAGAGGAAAACCGGGGAGCTGTTTTTT.

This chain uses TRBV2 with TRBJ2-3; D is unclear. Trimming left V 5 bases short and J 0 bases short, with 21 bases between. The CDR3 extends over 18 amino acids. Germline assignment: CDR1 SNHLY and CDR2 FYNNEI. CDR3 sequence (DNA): TGTGCCAGCAGTTACCCCTCCTGGGCGGTGTCTAGCACAGATACGCAGTATTTT. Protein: CASSYPSWAVSSTDTQYF.